The rows below give T cell receptor beta chains drawn from one sample of a study of PD-L1 blockade in urothelial cancer. The data were produced by immunoSEQ multiplex PCR, yet TCRdb's version contains in-frame clones alone and is incomplete. The profile shows tens of thousands of clones, about 88% of them singletons. The sequenced sample was PBMCs, obtained around atezolizumab (anti-PD-L1) treatment. These receptors were taken from a man between 65 and 80 years old with urothelial cancer. The CDR3 runs from the conserved cysteine through the conserved F or W. The D gene is left open where the match is weak. Clone size is stated in some rows and not others, as once, few, many or a class when expanded.

J gene	V gene	clone size	D gene	CDR3 protein	CDR3 DNA
TRBJ2-3	TRBV6-5	NA	NA	CASSYQGIGTDTQYF	TGTGCCAGCAGTTATCAGGGTATTGGCACAGATACGCAGTATTTT
TRBJ1-5	TRBV18	NA	TRBD1	CASSATGGPASNQPQHF	TGTGCCAGCTCAGCAACAGGGGGCCCCGCTAGCAATCAGCCCCAGCATTTT
TRBJ2-7	TRBV30	few	NA	CAWSSGHRYEQYF	TGTGCCTGGAGTAGTGGACACCGCTACGAGCAGTACTTC
TRBJ2-5	TRBV9	NA	NA	CASSVGGAIQETQYF	TGTGCCAGCAGCGTAGGGGGAGCGATCCAAGAGACCCAGTACTTC
TRBJ1-1	TRBV5-6	NA	TRBD1	CASSLGTGPATEAFF	TGTGCCAGCAGCTTGGGGACAGGGCCGGCCACTGAAGCTTTCTTT
TRBJ2-5	TRBV9	NA	NA	CASSVYSEETQYF	TGTGCCAGCAGCGTCTACTCCGAAGAGACCCAGTACTTC
TRBJ1-2	TRBV7-2	NA	TRBD1	CASSPLDRVDYGYTF	TGTGCCAGCAGCCCCCTGGACAGGGTTGACTATGGCTACACCTTC
TRBJ2-7	TRBV10-3	few	NA	CAISQGFVYEQYF	TGTGCCATCAGTCAGGGGTTTGTGTACGAGCAGTACTTC
TRBJ1-5	TRBV9	NA	NA	CASSVGRSNQPQHF	TGTGCCAGCAGCGTAGGCAGGTCCAATCAGCCCCAGCATTTT
TRBJ2-7	TRBV11-2	NA	TRBD2	CASRGGRDEQYF	TGTGCCAGCAGGGGAGGGCGGGACGAGCAGTACTTC
TRBJ2-1	TRBV27	NA	NA	CASRLEGLSYNEQFF	TGTGCCAGCAGATTAGAAGGACTCTCCTACAATGAGCAGTTCTTC
TRBJ2-1	TRBV29-1	NA	NA	CSVPGVRTYNEQFF	TGCAGCGTCCCCGGCGTGAGGACCTACAATGAGCAGTTCTTC
TRBJ2-2	TRBV5-1	NA	TRBD1	CASSPLPGQGTGELFF	TGCGCCAGCAGCCCCCTTCCGGGACAGGGGACCGGGGAGCTGTTTTTT
TRBJ2-6	TRBV7-3	NA	TRBD1	CASSSGQGGAGANVLTF	TGTGCCAGCAGCTCGGGACAGGGGGGAGCTGGGGCCAACGTCCTGACTTTC
TRBJ2-7	TRBV12-5	NA	NA	CASGLMYNEQYF	TGTGCTAGTGGTTTGATGTATAACGAGCAGTACTTC
TRBJ2-5	TRBV6-5	NA	TRBD2	CASSGAGRETQYF	TGTGCCAGCAGCGGAGCGGGAAGGGAGACCCAGTACTTC
TRBJ2-3	TRBV28	NA	TRBD2	CASSLPGLNTDTQYF	TGTGCCAGCAGTTTACCGGGACTAAACACAGATACGCAGTATTTT
TRBJ1-2	TRBV6-4	NA	NA	CASSERSREGYTF	TGTGCCAGCAGTGAAAGATCCCGGGAGGGCTACACCTTC
TRBJ1-1	TRBV6-1	NA	TRBD1	CASSDWTGMNTEAFF	TGTGCCAGCAGTGACTGGACAGGGATGAACACTGAAGCTTTCTTT
TRBJ2-5	TRBV6-6	NA	NA	CASSYRGATGETQYF	TGTGCCAGCAGTTACCGGGGGGCGACGGGAGAGACCCAGTACTTC
TRBJ2-1	TRBV15	NA	TRBD2	CATSLERGGEQFF	TGTGCCACCAGCCTAGAACGGGGGGGTGAGCAGTTCTTC
TRBJ1-2	TRBV12-1	NA	NA	CASSFQGLGGYTF	TGTGCCAGCAGCTTCCAGGGATTGGGGGGCTACACCTTC
TRBJ2-7	TRBV6-5	NA	NA	CASGRQYEQYF	TGTGCCAGCGGTAGACAGTACGAGCAGTACTTC
TRBJ2-5	TRBV30	NA	NA	CAWIKQGKETQYF	TGTGCCTGGATTAAACAGGGCAAAGAGACCCAGTACTTC
TRBJ1-2	TRBV28	once	NA	CASSLTPNYGYTF	TGTGCCAGCAGTTTAACACCTAACTATGGCTACACCTTC
TRBJ2-2	TRBV6-6	NA	NA	CASRQQGYETGELFF	TGTGCCAGCAGACAACAGGGTTACGAAACCGGGGAGCTGTTTTTT
TRBJ2-1	TRBV7-9	NA	NA	CASSTDNEQFF	TGTGCCAGCAGTACGGACAATGAGCAGTTCTTC
TRBJ2-1	TRBV10-2	few	NA	CASSELLFRDEQFF	TGCGCCAGCAGTGAGTTGTTATTTCGGGATGAGCAGTTCTTC
TRBJ2-7	TRBV11-2	NA	NA	CASSLFTAKSYEQYF	TGTGCCAGCAGCTTATTTACAGCTAAGTCCTACGAGCAGTACTTC
TRBJ1-3	TRBV10-3	NA	TRBD1	CAISERGQADTIYF	TGTGCCATCAGTGAGCGCGGACAGGCGGACACCATATATTTT
TRBJ1-1	TRBV27	few	TRBD1	CASRIRDRGGEAFF	TGTGCCAGCAGGATCCGAGACAGGGGTGGTGAAGCTTTCTTT
TRBJ2-2	TRBV5-1	NA	NA	CASSSMGAGVSGELFF	TGCGCCAGCAGCTCCATGGGGGCGGGAGTGTCCGGGGAGCTGTTTTTT
TRBJ2-1	TRBV30	NA	NA	CACHRVADNEQFF	TGTGCCTGCCACCGGGTGGCCGACAATGAGCAGTTCTTC
TRBJ1-4	TRBV9	once	TRBD1	CASSVGQGARNEKLFF	TGTGCCAGCAGCGTGGGGCAGGGGGCGAGAAATGAAAAACTGTTTTTT
TRBJ2-7	TRBV21-1	NA	NA	CASSSTQGERGYEQYF	TGTGCCAGCAGCTCCACTCAGGGGGAGAGGGGCTACGAGCAGTACTTC
TRBJ2-7	TRBV4-2	NA	TRBD2	CASSQGGGIAYEQYF	TGTGCCAGCAGCCAAGGGGGGGGGATCGCCTACGAGCAGTACTTC
TRBJ1-2	TRBV30	few	NA	CAWSRQTAGYTF	TGTGCCTGGAGCAGACAGACGGCTGGCTACACCTTC
TRBJ2-1	TRBV5-8	NA	NA	CASSFWAGTSNNEQFF	TGTGCCAGCAGCTTTTGGGCGGGAACAAGTAACAATGAGCAGTTCTTC
TRBJ2-5	TRBV18	NA	NA	CASSPPGVPETQYF	TGTGCCAGCTCACCACCAGGGGTTCCAGAGACCCAGTACTTC